What follows is one T cell receptor beta chain and its context. This clonotype was counted ten times or more. Its cognate antigen has yet to be identified. No per-base quality is available; no much larger clone lies one base away. The TCR beta CDR3 regions were amplified from RNA transcripts. The TCR CDR3 was subjected to a first round of RT-PCR using the HTBI primer set and the Qiagen OneStep RT-PCR kit. A second multiplex PCR round built the libraries, followed by size selection and purification. The libraries were sequenced on an Illumina HiSeq2000 using paired-end 100 bp reads. In the authors' own workflow: SOAPnuke was used to process the raw data, with reads discarded if the reads contained adapters or uncalled bases, had a mean Phred below 15, or lacked an exact constant-primer or identifier match. COPE v1.2.5 was used to merge high-quality paired reads, and clonotypes were defined as unique nucleotide sequences. MiTCR v1.1 was used to align clonotypes to the IMGT TRBV, TRBD and TRBJ reference segments. Analysis was restricted to V-J combinations with a frequency above 0.0001, which covered 99% to 99.2% of repertoires. A TCS score was defined as the ratio between F50 (clonal expansion) and ExV (chaos), using BLOSUM62-based TCRdist between CDR3 peptides within each V-J. Welch's t-statistics and random forest reduced fewer than 600 V-J features to fewer than 15, which were used in a naive Bayes classifier (R e1071). TCRdb trimmed the raw reads at Q25, called clones with MiXCR and kept productive beta chains. Rows merge per CDR3 protein into single entries with the most common DNA and genes. TCRdb assigned the V and J calls; the authors' analysis was not used. In all, the sample holds a few hundred thousand distinct CDR3 sequences, and more than 12% of those were seen once. The ten largest account for 10% to 15% of the sample.

The V end loses 5 bases and the J end loses 5 bases, and a stretch of 18 bases separates them. The germline V gene (reference sequence) supplies CDR1 MNHEY and CDR2 SMNVEV. The CDR3 starts with the cysteine, ends with the phenylalanine, and has 15 residues. Just the 45-base CDR3 DNA is kept, in frame starting at base 1. The entry originates in a study of T cells in Graves' hyperthyroidism and ophthalmopathy (dated 2019 in TCRdb). In the study overall: Peripheral blood samples were taken at initial diagnosis, before any treatment was given. The 100 discovery patients were randomly divided into training and test sets at a 7:3 ratio. After blood sampling, hyperthyroidism patients were treated with methimazole at a starting dose of 30 mg daily, and ophthalmopathy patients were treated with high-dose intravenous methylprednisolone. According to the paper, TCR Vbeta CDR3 sequencing was carried out on over 130 peripheral blood samples, which came from 40 to 45 ophthalmopathy, 75 to 80 hyperthyroidism and roughly 17 progressor patients. To identify distinguishing TCR V-J signatures, a discovery cohort of about a hundred patients was used, comprising 40 to 45 with Graves' ophthalmopathy and around 60 with stable Graves' hyperthyroidism. An independent validation cohort of under 20 hyperthyroidism patients and 17 patients who later progressed to ophthalmopathy tested prospective prediction of ophthalmopathy. The study also compared thyroid tissue and blood T-cell repertoires from several Graves' hyperthyroidism patients.

The paper's findings and limits, for the study overall: A model built on a 13 V-J signature distinguished ophthalmopathy from stable hyperthyroidism, reaching about 88% sensitivity and 81.08% specificity in cross-validation and 80%/75% in testing. In validation, progression to ophthalmopathy was predicted by the model with almost 71% sensitivity and nearly 75% specificity, a median of about 6.4 months before onset. Sample size was not statistically predetermined, and investigators were not blinded to group allocation. Blood samples also contained most of the expanded thyroid clonotypes (frequency above 0.001), which suggests that blood repertoires may reflect thyroid immune responses.

The hyperthyroidism patients were between 18 and 65 years old and newly diagnosed, with a disease duration of less than 2 months. Exclusion was applied to patients with uncontrolled infections, other autoimmune diseases, pregnancy or lactation. Clinical symptoms, serum thyroxine and TRAb, thyroid ultrasound, and orbital computed tomography formed the basis for the diagnoses. Blood from progressor patients was drawn when they were first diagnosed with hyperthyroidism, before any ophthalmopathy symptoms appeared. PBMCs were separated from 7.5 to 10 ml of fresh peripheral blood using Ficoll-Paque density gradient centrifugation. Progressor patients were first diagnosed with Graves' hyperthyroidism and then developed ophthalmopathy during follow-up. Total RNA was extracted using Trizol reagent, and RNA quality was assessed on an Agilent 2100 Bioanalyzer.

The chain is made from TRBV27 and TRBJ2-5; TRBD2 is perhaps the D gene, given 5 matching bases. What was sequenced was blood. This TCR was sampled from a middle-aged woman with Graves' hyperthyroidism that later progressed to Graves' ophthalmopathy. CDR3 sequence: CASSPLDGVGETQYF. In nucleotides, the sequence is TGTGCCAGCAGTCCCTTAGACGGGGTGGGCGAGACCCAGTACTTC.